These 19 T cell receptor beta chains were all obtained from the same sample, sequenced in a study of T-cell reconstitution after alpha-beta-depleted transplantation in children (dated by TCRdb to 2016 to 2017). Library preparation employed PCR. The sample was run on an Illumina HiSeq 2500. TCR library preparation used molecular barcoding, with unique molecular identifiers applied to normalize quantification of the TCRbeta repertoire. TCRdb reprocessed the public reads (quality trimming at Q25 with fastp, clone calling with MiXCR) and kept in-frame beta chains. Every entry covers one CDR3 protein and lists the most common genes and DNA from its rows. The table for this sample lists 350,000 to 400,000 distinct CDR3 sequences; about 20% of them were counted only once. The ten largest clonotypes hold around 3.9% of the sample. Material: PBMCs from the stem cell graft donor, obtained from the stem cell graft. The receptors here all came from a human donor who donated a stem cell graft to a child with acute myeloid leukemia.

At least ten counts were recorded for this clonotype. The chain joins TRBV20-1 to TRBJ2-3, with D hard to call. The germline V and J ends were trimmed by 3 bases and 0 bases, with 7 bases remaining between them. There are 13 residues in the CDR3. CDR1 and CDR2 from the germline V gene are DFQATT and SNEGSKA (reference sequence). The CDR3 DNA reads as TGCAGTGCTAGTTCGGCGAGCACAGATACGCAGTATTTT. Residues: CSASSASTDTQYF.

The sample holds a few counts of this clonotype. The chain joins TRBV24-1 to TRBJ2-5; D is ambiguous. V lost 4 bases and J 3 bases, leaving 5 bases between the germline ends. CDR3 length equals 12 residues. The germline CDR1 and CDR2 sequences are KGHDR and SFDVKD. The chain's CDR3 is CATSDYKETQYF. The DNA for the CDR3 is TGTGCCACCAGTGACTATAAAGAGACCCAGTACTTC.

The rearrangement uses TRBV20-1 and TRBJ2-7; D is possibly TRBD1 (5 bases). The germline V gene has CDR1 DFQATT and CDR2 SNEGSKA (reference sequence). The CDR3 is made up of 14 amino acids. Trimming took off 6 bases at V and 0 bases at J, with 15 bases between the two ends. The CDR3 reads CSAQDNPTSYEQYF. CDR3 coding DNA: TGCAGTGCCCAGGACAACCCGACCTCCTACGAGCAGTACTTC.

This clonotype occurred a few times. The chain employs TRBV20-1 and TRBJ2-5; 8 bases are shared with TRBD2. V gave up 1 base and J gave up 3 bases; unmatched junction bases: 10. The CDR3 runs to 16 residues. Germline assignment: CDR1 DFQATT and CDR2 SNEGSKA (reference sequence). The CDR3 loop is CSARVNPSAGEETQYF. The CDR3 DNA is TGCAGTGCTAGAGTAAACCCGTCAGCGGGAGAAGAGACCCAGTACTTC.

The J gene is TRBJ1-1, the V gene TRBV5-1, with D possibly TRBD1 on 5 matching bases. This CDR3 contains 14 residues. CDR1 is SGHRS, CDR2 YFSETQ, per germline. Trimming cost V 5 bases and J 0 bases, with 11 bases left between them. CDR3 sequence (DNA): TGCGCCAGCAGAAGGGGACGGGTGAACACTGAAGCTTTCTTT. It is translated as CASRRGRVNTEAFF.

The V gene is TRBV20-1, the J gene TRBJ1-1; weak D call: TRBD1 (6 bases). Germline loops: CDR1 DFQATT, CDR2 SNEGSKA (reference sequence). The CDR3 consists of 14 residues. Trimming cost V 0 bases and J 4 bases, with 12 bases left between them. CDR3 region: CSARDGGRGTEAFF. In DNA, the CDR3 is TGCAGTGCTAGAGACGGGGGCAGGGGCACTGAAGCTTTCTTT.

This clonotype was seen at least ten times. The rearrangement joins TRBV20-1 to TRBJ2-7, with TRBD1 identical over 11 bases. Trimming took 0 bases from V and 3 from J; bases not matched to a gene: 4. This CDR3 has 15 residues. CDR1 and CDR2 (germline): DFQATT, SNEGSKA (reference sequence). Here the CDR3 reads CSARDRDRGDYEQYF. CDR3 coding DNA: TGCAGTGCTAGAGACCGGGACAGGGGGGACTACGAGCAGTACTTC.

This rearrangement joins TRBV27 to TRBJ2-1, with TRBD2 matching over 10 bases. From germline, CDR1 is MNHEY and CDR2 SMNVEV (reference sequence). With 5 bases clipped from V and 6 bases from J, the junction kept 13 bases outside the gene matches. CDR3 length: 17 residues. CDR3 region: CASSPQGVAGGLNEQFF. The CDR3 DNA reads as TGTGCCAGCAGTCCCCAGGGGGTAGCGGGAGGCCTCAATGAGCAGTTCTTC.

This clonotype was seen only a few times. The chain is built from TRBV4-3 and TRBJ2-7, with D perhaps matching TRBD1 (6 bases). Germline V gives CDR1 LGHNA, CDR2 YSLEER. CDR3 length equals 17 residues. Trimming stripped 4 bases from V and 0 bases from J, with 19 bases between. The CDR3 protein is CASSRVLDRRNSYEQYF. The CDR3 bases are TGCGCCAGCAGCCGAGTCCTCGACAGGCGGAACTCCTACGAGCAGTACTTC.

Only a few counts were recorded for this clonotype. The chain links TRBV20-1 to TRBJ2-7; the D gene is possibly TRBD1 (8 bases). Germline-derived CDR1 and CDR2 are DFQATT and SNEGSKA (reference sequence). There are 14 residues in the CDR3. Trimming pared 5 bases from V and 2 bases from J, leaving 16 bases between. The CDR3, as DNA: TGCAGTGCTCCCAGGACAGGGAGGGCCTACGAGCAGTACTTC. Protein: CSAPRTGRAYEQYF.

The chain uses TRBV10-3 and TRBJ1-5, with D perhaps TRBD1 (6 bases). This CDR3 contains 12 residues. The V gene's germline CDR1 is ENHRY and CDR2 SYGVKD. Trimming removed 10 bases from V and 2 bases from J, with 9 bases in between. CDR3 in amino acids: CATGTRNQPQHF. CDR3 in DNA: TGTGCCACCGGGACACGCAATCAGCCCCAGCATTTT.

This clonotype came up many times. This sequence joins TRBV20-1 and TRBJ2-5; 8 nucleotides match TRBD1. This CDR3 has 15 residues. Germline assignment: CDR1 DFQATT and CDR2 SNEGSKA (reference sequence). The junction had 7 bases not matched to a gene; V was cut back by 0 bases and J by 4 bases. CDR3 DNA sequence: TGCAGTGCTAGAGATCCCTCAGGGGGCGTAGAGACCCAGTACTTC. Its protein product is CSARDPSGGVETQYF.

This clonotype was observed at least ten times. The chain employs TRBV12-3 or TRBV12-4 and TRBJ2-1; TRBD2 agrees at 11 bases. This CDR3 has 13 amino acids. V lost 5 bases, J lost 15 bases, and 9 bases stayed unmatched. CDR3 loop: CASSMGLADSMFF. In DNA form, the CDR3 reads TGTGCCAGCAGTATGGGACTAGCGGATTCGATGTTCTTC.

V usage is TRBV4-3 and J usage is TRBJ2-3, with D unresolved. V shed 0 bases and J shed 1 base, with 5 bases lying between them. The germline V gene has CDR1 LGHNA and CDR2 YSLEER. This CDR3 spans 14 amino acids. CDR3 DNA sequence: TGCGCCAGCAGCCAAGATAGGGGCACAGATACGCAGTATTTT. Its translation: CASSQDRGTDTQYF.

This clonotype occurred a few times. The CDR3 sequence: CASSLLAGTSYEQYF. CDR3 sequence (DNA): TGTGCCAGCAGTTTACTGGCGGGAACCTCCTACGAGCAGTACTTC. The V gene is TRBV12-3 or TRBV12-4, the J gene TRBJ2-7, with D maybe TRBD2 (6 bases). The length of the CDR3 is 15 residues. The V end was cut by 2 bases, the J end by 0 bases, with 11 bases between.

V is TRBV12-3 or TRBV12-4 and J is TRBJ2-1; TRBD1 agrees at 9 bases. The CDR3 runs to 15 residues. V was clipped by 6 bases and J by 8 bases; unmatched bases: 11. The CDR3 sequence: CASSGRDRVLYEQFF. The CDR3 nucleotides are TGTGCCAGCAGCGGCCGGGACAGGGTTTTATATGAGCAGTTCTTC.

CDR3: CASSISGISWGYTF. The DNA for the CDR3 is TGTGCCAGCAGTATCTCCGGGATCAGTTGGGGCTACACCTTC. The chain couples TRBV12-3 or TRBV12-4 to TRBJ1-2; D unclear. The CDR3 totals 14 residues. Trimming left V 5 bases short and J 8 bases short, with 18 bases between.

This clonotype was seen only a few times. The rearrangement uses TRBV9 and TRBJ2-7; D may correspond to TRBD1 or TRBD2 (5 bases each). CDR1 and CDR2 from the germline V gene are SGDLS and YYNGEE. V was clipped by 1 base and J by 0 bases, with 11 bases between them. This CDR3 is 15 amino acids long. CDR3 sequence reads: CASSVLPGSSYEQYF. In DNA form, the CDR3 reads TGTGCCAGCAGCGTACTTCCAGGGAGCTCCTACGAGCAGTACTTC. Variable domain in full (rest from reference TRBV9 and TRBJ2-7): DSGVTQTPKHLITATGQRVTLRCSPRSGDLSVYWYQQSLDQGLQFLIQYYNGEERAKGNILERFSAQQFPDLHSELNLSSLELGDSALYFCASSVLPGSSYEQYFGPGTRLTVT.

This chain uses TRBV20-1 with TRBJ2-3, with 15 bases lining up with TRBD2. CDR3 length equals 16 residues. The junction had 4 bases not matched to a gene; V was cut back by 2 bases and J by 4 bases. Per the germline V gene, CDR1 is DFQATT and CDR2 is SNEGSKA (reference sequence). CDR3 region: CSARRGLAGGADTQYF. The CDR3 bases are TGCAGTGCTAGACGAGGACTAGCGGGAGGGGCAGATACGCAGTATTTT.